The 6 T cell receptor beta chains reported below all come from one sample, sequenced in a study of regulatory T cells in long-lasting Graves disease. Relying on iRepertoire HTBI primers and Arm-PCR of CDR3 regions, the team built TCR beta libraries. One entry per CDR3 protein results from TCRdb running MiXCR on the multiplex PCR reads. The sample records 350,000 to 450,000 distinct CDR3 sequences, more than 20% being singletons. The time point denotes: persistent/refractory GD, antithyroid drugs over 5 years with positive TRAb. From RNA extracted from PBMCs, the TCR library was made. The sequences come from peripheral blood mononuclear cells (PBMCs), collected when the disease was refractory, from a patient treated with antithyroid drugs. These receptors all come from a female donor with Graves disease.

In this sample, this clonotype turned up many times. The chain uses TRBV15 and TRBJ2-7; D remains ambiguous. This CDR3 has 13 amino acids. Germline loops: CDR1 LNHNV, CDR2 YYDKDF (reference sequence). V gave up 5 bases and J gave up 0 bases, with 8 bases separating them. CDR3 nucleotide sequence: TGTGCCACCAGCCGCCAGAGCTCCTACGAGCAGTACTTC. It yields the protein CATSRQSSYEQYF.

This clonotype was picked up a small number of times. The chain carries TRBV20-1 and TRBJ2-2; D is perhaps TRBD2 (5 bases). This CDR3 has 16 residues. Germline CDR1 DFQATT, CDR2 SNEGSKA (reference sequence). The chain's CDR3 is CSVEKEERRDTGELFF. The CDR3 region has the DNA TGCAGCGTTGAAAAGGAGGAAAGGCGAGACACCGGGGAGCTGTTTTTT.

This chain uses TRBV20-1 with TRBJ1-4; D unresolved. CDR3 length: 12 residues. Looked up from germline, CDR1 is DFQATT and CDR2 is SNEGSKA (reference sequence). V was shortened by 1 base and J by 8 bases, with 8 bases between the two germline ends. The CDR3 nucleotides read TGCAGTGCTAGAGTGTCGGGGGAAAAACTGTTTTTT. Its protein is CSARVSGEKLFF.

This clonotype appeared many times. CDR3 DNA sequence: TGTGCCAGCAGTTACGGGACAGGCCCCCACGAGCAGTACTTC. Its protein product is CASSYGTGPHEQYF. The chain carries TRBV6-5 and TRBJ2-7, with 8 bases aligning to TRBD1. The CDR3 runs to 14 residues. CDR1 MNHEY and CDR2 SVGAGI come from the germline V gene. J was trimmed by 5 bases and V by 2 bases; bases with no gene match: 5.

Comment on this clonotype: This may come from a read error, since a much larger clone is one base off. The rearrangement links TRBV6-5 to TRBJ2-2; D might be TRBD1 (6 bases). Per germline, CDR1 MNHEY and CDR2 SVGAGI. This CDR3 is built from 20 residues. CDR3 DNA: TGTGCCAGCGGTTACTCAGGGCCGGTGGGGGCTAAAGCGAACACCGGGGAGCTGTTTTTT. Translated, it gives CASGYSGPVGAKANTGELFF.

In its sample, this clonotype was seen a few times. CDR3 sequence (DNA): TGTGCCAGTAGTATTTTTTGGGGCGGATCCCAAGAGACCCAGTACTTC. It codes for CASSIFWGGSQETQYF. V gene TRBV19 combines with J gene TRBJ2-5; D might be TRBD1 (5 bases). The V end lost 3 bases, the J end lost 1 base, and 15 bases lay between the germline ends. The CDR3 is 16 amino acids. Germline assignment: CDR1 LNHDA and CDR2 SQIVND (reference sequence). The whole variable domain, remainder taken from reference TRBV19 and TRBJ2-5, is DGGITQSPKYLFRKEGQNVTLSCEQNLNHDAMYWYRQDPGQGLRLIYYSQIVNDFQKGDIAEGYSVSREKKESFPLTVTSAQKNPTAFYLCASSIFWGGSQETQYFGPGTRLLVL.